This T cell receptor beta chain derives from a study of CD8 T cells in ankylosing spondylitis. Study observations and caveats: The study identified a TCR beta motif of roughly eight highly homologous variants that appeared characteristic of ankylosing spondylitis blood.

TCRdb recomputed calls from the 5' RACE reads with MiXCR, one row per CDR3 protein. The sample shows under 250,000 distinct CDR3 sequences, about 7% of them seen only once. This clonotype was seen ten or more times. The target antigen is unknown. Material for sequencing was blood, either unsorted or a sorted T cell fraction (not recorded which). This TCR came from a male donor with ankylosing spondylitis.

CDR3 in amino acids: CAISESGGGQFF. CDR3 nucleotide sequence: TGTGCCATCAGTGAGTCCGGGGGAGGGCAGTTCTTC. The rearrangement joins TRBV10-3 to TRBJ2-1; possible D gene TRBD2, 6 bases. Germline assignment: CDR1 ENHRY and CDR2 SYGVKD. V was shortened by 0 bases and J by 12 bases, with 9 bases between the two germline ends. CDR3 length: 12 amino acids.